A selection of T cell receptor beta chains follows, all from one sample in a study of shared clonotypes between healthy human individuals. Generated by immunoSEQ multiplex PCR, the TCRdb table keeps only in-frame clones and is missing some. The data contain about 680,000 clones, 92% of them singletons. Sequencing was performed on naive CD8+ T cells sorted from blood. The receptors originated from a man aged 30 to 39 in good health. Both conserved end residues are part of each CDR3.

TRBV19 CASSIVPTGINQPQHF
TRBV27 CASSPTGGIEETQYF
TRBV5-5 CASSSNLAGDMTDTQYF
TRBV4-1 CASSQVGDRKFF
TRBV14 CASSQDAGNNEQFF
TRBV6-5 CASSYQASGTLLTF
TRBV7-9 CASSSTLPGQGPYEQYF
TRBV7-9 CASGTVSYEQYF
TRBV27 CASSKTGISTYEQYF
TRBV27 CASSPWTSGSYEQFF
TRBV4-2 CASSPSGTSSYEQYF
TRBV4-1 CASSQTRTAQGEQYF
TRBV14 CASSQDLGNYGYTF
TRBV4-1 CASSQIADTYEQYF
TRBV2 CARRRNTGELFF
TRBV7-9 CASSLSPGLRGPKNIQYF
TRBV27 CASSLRARQGLNEQFF
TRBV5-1 CASQAGREFNEQFF
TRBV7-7 CASSPGTSGRAEQYF
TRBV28 CASTRTLGYEQYF
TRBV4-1 CASSPWDGNQPQHF
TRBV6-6 CASSYFSQEAYEQYF
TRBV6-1 CASSWGQSYEQYF
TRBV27 CASSLRQGVGASTDTQYF
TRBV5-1 CASSTGNLVNNEQFF
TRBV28 CASSTGNTIYF
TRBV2 CASSEPVHGRNQPQHF
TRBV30 CAWTLAGGSQETQYF
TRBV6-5 CASSYGRTSSYNEQFF
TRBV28 CASSLLIGTGKGYTF
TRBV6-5 CASSYTGQRELFF
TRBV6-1 CASSETGQFIHEQYF
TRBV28 CASRGGLIYEQYF
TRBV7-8 CASSLGAGGWETQYF
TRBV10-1 CASNQGEINTGELFF
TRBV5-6 CASSFGTNNQPQHF
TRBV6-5 CASSYGGLSEQYF
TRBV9 CASSVGLAASYEQYF
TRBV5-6 CASSFSGQGIGEQYF
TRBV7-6 CASSPREGEQFF
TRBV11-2 CASTGTNTEAFF
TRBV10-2 CASAEIGGSYEQYF
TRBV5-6 CASSLPEGDEQFF
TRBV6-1 CASSERAGGKFF
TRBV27 CASSEKIIASGGEQYF
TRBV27 CASSWTSGNGGEQYF
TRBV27 CASSLSANEQFF
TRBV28 CASSLSGLAHYEQYF
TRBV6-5 CASAVRIVHEQFF
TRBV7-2 CASSLVDTQYF
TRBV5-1 CASSLANTGELFF
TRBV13 CASSFRVGADNEQFF
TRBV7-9 CASSPPVTGEWGETQYF
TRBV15 CATSREQDSSGNTIYF